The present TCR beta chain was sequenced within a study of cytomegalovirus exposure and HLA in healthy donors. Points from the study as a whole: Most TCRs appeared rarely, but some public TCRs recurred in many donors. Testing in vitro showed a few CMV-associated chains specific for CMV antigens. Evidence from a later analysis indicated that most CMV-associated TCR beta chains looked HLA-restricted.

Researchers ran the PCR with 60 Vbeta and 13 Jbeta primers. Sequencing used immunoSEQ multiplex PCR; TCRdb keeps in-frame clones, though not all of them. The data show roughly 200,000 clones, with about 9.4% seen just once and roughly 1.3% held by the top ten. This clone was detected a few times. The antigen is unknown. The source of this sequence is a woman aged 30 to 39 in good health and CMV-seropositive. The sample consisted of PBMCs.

CDR3 sequence reads: CSVEMGQAYEQYF. In nucleotides, the CDR3 is TGCAGCGTAGAAATGGGACAGGCCTACGAGCAGTACTTC. The J gene is TRBJ2-7, the V gene TRBV29-1; 8 bases agree with TRBD1. CDR3 size: 13 residues. V shed 6 bases, J shed 2 bases, and the junction held 6 bases outside the gene matches. The germline gives CDR1 SQVTM, CDR2 ANQGSEA.